One T cell receptor (beta chain) is described in this entry. CDR1 and CDR2 from the germline V gene are LGHDT and YNNKEL (reference sequence). Trimming removed 3 bases at V and 6 bases at J, with 12 bases between. The CDR3 runs 14 residues. Per the original data handling: Using reference gene primer amplification, nucleated cell counts were estimated. Method: immunoSEQ multiplex PCR; TCRdb's copy keeps in-frame clones and lacks some. The DNA gave D and trimming, while V, J and clone size come from that table. Of some 70,000 clones in the sample, approximately 88% were seen once. This specimen comes from a study of blood T cell repertoires in COVID-19. Across the study: Samples taken during acute and convalescent COVID-19 were collected in the United States, Italy and Spain. PBMCs, B-cell-depleted T cells, or T cells were the source of the cDNA or gDNA that made up the material.

The chain uses TRBV3-1 (or the pseudogene TRBV3-2) and TRBJ1-5; D unclear. The specimen was peripheral blood. The clonotype comes from a woman in her 70s with acute or convalescent COVID-19. CDR3 amino acids: CASSHGRGGQPQHF. The CDR3 DNA is TGTGCCAGCAGCCACGGTCGGGGTGGTCAGCCCCAGCATTTT.